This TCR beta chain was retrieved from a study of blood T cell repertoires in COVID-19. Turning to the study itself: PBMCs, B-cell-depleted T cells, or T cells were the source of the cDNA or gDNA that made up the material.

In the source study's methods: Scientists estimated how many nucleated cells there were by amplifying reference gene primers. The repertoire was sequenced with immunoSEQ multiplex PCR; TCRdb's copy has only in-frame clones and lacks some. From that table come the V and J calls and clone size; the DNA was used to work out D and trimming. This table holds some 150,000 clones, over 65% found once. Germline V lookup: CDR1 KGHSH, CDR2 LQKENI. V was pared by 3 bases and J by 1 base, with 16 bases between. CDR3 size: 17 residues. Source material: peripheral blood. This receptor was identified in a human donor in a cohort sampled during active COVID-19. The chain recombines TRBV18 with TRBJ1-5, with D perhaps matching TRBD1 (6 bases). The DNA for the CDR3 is TGTGCCAGCTCACCGACCGGGACAACTTTAAGCAATCAGCCCCAGCATTTT. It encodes CASSPTGTTLSNQPQHF. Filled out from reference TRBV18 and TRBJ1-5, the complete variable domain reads NAGVMQNPRHLVRRRGQEARLRCSPMKGHSHVYWYRQLPEEGLKFMVYLQKENIIDESGMPKERFSAEFPKEGPSILRIQQVVRGDSAAYFCASSPTGTTLSNQPQHFGDGTRLSIL.